The 27 T cell receptor beta chains presented below share a single source sample, sequenced in a study of blood T cell repertoires in COVID-19. Sequencing was performed with immunoSEQ multiplex PCR; in TCRdb, only in-frame clones are kept and a portion is missing. The sample has around 120,000 clones, over 85% seen once. Material: peripheral blood. The receptors were sampled from a man aged 45-65 years with active COVID-19.

The chain recombines TRBV7-2 with TRBJ1-5, with D hard to call. Germline CDR1 is SGHTA and CDR2 is FQGNSA. The CDR3 has 14 residues. Trimming cost V 2 bases and J 3 bases, with 8 bases left between them. CDR3 in DNA: TGTGCCAGCAGCTTAAAACAAACCAATCAGCCCCAGCATTTT. It codes for CASSLKQTNQPQHF.

This clone was observed a few times. V is TRBV7-9 and J is TRBJ2-7, with D maybe TRBD2 (6 bases). Germline assignment: CDR1 SEHNR and CDR2 FQNEAQ (reference sequence). This CDR3 comprises 16 residues. The V end was cut by 4 bases, the J end by 2 bases, with 18 bases between. In DNA, the CDR3 is TGTGCCAGCAGCTCACGGGTCGGCGGGGCGGCCTACGAGCAGTACTTC. This encodes CASSSRVGGAAYEQYF.

The V call is TRBV7-2, the J call TRBJ1-6; the D is unclear. V was pared by 5 bases and J by 6 bases, with 5 bases between. The CDR3 has 12 residues. The germline gives CDR1 SGHTA, CDR2 FQGNSA. CDR3 DNA sequence: TGTGCCAGCAGCCGTTTTAATTCACCCCTCCACTTT. Its protein is CASSRFNSPLHF.

The rearrangement joins TRBV5-5 to TRBJ2-7; tentative D call: TRBD2 (6 bases). Germline CDR1 SGHKS, CDR2 YYEKEE (reference sequence). Trimming cost V 2 bases and J 2 bases, with 11 bases left between them. The CDR3 totals 14 residues. The CDR3 here is CASSFGGAPYEQYF. DNA of the CDR3: TGTGCCAGCAGCTTTGGCGGGGCGCCCTACGAGCAGTACTTC.

Only one count was recorded for this clone. J is TRBJ1-2 and V is TRBV6-1, with TRBD1 as a possible D gene (5 bases). V was pared by 3 bases and J by 8 bases, with 13 bases between. CDR3 size: 13 residues. Germline V gene data show CDR1 as MNHNS and CDR2 as SASEGT. CDR3 region: CASSEGGIRGYTF. DNA for the CDR3: TGTGCCAGCAGTGAGGGGGGGATTAGGGGCTACACCTTC.

V is TRBV6-2 or TRBV6-3 and J is TRBJ2-2; D is perhaps TRBD2 (6 bases). The CDR3 length is 15 residues. Germline V gives CDR1 MNHEY, CDR2 SVGEGT. V lost 4 bases, J lost 5 bases, and 14 bases lay in between. The CDR3 DNA reads as TGTGCCAGCAGTTGGCCCCCGGAGGGGACCGGGGAGCTGTTTTTT. Protein: CASSWPPEGTGELFF.

The chain joins TRBV5-1 to TRBJ2-3; 11 bases are shared with TRBD2. V dropped 4 bases and J dropped 5; count of bases not matched to a gene: 6. The CDR3 runs to 15 residues. The germline V gene encodes CDR1 SGHRS and CDR2 YFSETQ. The CDR3 reads CASSLAGGWVDTQYF. The CDR3 DNA sequence: TGCGCCAGCAGCCTAGCGGGGGGATGGGTAGATACGCAGTATTTT.

The chain combines TRBV2 with TRBJ2-6; 10 bases are a match to TRBD1. Germline CDR1 SNHLY, CDR2 FYNNEI. The CDR3 loop spans 16 amino acids. Trimming removed 9 bases from V and 3 bases from J; junction bases left unmatched: 8. The CDR3 spells CARLGQGVFGANVLTF. In DNA, the CDR3 is TGTGCCAGACTAGGACAGGGGGTATTTGGGGCCAACGTCCTGACTTTC.

The chain recombines TRBV19 with TRBJ1-2; 8 bases line up with TRBD1. The CDR3 runs 16 residues. Germline CDR1 and CDR2: LNHDA and SQIVND (reference sequence). V was pared by 8 bases and J by 2 bases, with 13 bases of the junction left unmatched. The CDR3 here is CASAWGQAARNYGYTF. The CDR3 DNA reads TGTGCCAGTGCCTGGGGACAGGCCGCTAGAAACTATGGCTACACCTTC. The full variable domain, completed using reference TRBV19 and TRBJ1-2, is DGGITQSPKYLFRKEGQNVTLSCEQNLNHDAMYWYRQDPGQGLRLIYYSQIVNDFQKGDIAEGYSVSREKKESFPLTVTSAQKNPTAFYLCASAWGQAARNYGYTFGSGTRLTVV.

The genes are TRBV12-3 or TRBV12-4 and TRBJ2-1, with 7 bases aligning to TRBD2. Trimming took 2 bases from V and 10 from J; bases not matched to a gene: 5. The length of the CDR3 is 13 residues. In nucleotides, the CDR3 is TGTGCCAGCAGTTTACGGGGGAGGGACGAGCAGTTCTTC. Protein: CASSLRGRDEQFF.

This sequence joins TRBV11-2 and TRBJ2-5; possibly TRBD2 for D (6 bases). The CDR3 runs 16 residues. From germline, CDR1 is SGHAT and CDR2 FQNNGV. Trimming removed 4 bases at V and 3 bases at J, with 18 bases between. The DNA of the CDR3 is TGTGCCAGCAGCTCGCTATATGCTAGCGAGAAAGAGACCCAGTACTTC. Translation gives CASSSLYASEKETQYF.

The genes are TRBV15 and TRBJ2-1; D gene unclear. The germline CDR1 and CDR2 sequences are LNHNV and YYDKDF (reference sequence). Trimming shortened V by 0 bases and J by 2 bases, and 11 bases separated the two germline ends. The CDR3 has 16 amino acids. The DNA of the CDR3 is TGTGCCACCAGCAGAGATTACGGTAGCCCCTACAATGAGCAGTTCTTC. Translation gives CATSRDYGSPYNEQFF.

This chain joins TRBV3-1 (or the pseudogene TRBV3-2) and TRBJ1-6; the D gene is possibly TRBD1 (5 bases). Germline lookup yields CDR1 LGHDT and CDR2 YNNKEL (reference sequence). With 8 bases removed from V and 7 bases from J, the gap between germline ends came to 12 bases. The CDR3 covers 13 residues. The CDR3 here is CASGGASNSPLHF. CDR3 coding DNA: TGTGCCAGCGGAGGGGCTTCAAATTCACCCCTCCACTTT.

V and J are TRBV6-6 and TRBJ2-7; 7 bases fit TRBD2. J lost 6 bases, V lost 5 bases, and 13 bases had no gene match. The CDR3 covers 15 residues. Germline CDR1 is MNHNY and CDR2 is SVGAGI (reference sequence). The CDR3 here is CASSPGRRVPSEQYF. The CDR3 nucleotides read TGTGCCAGCAGTCCCGGGAGGAGGGTTCCTTCCGAGCAGTACTTC.

The rearrangement joins TRBV9 to TRBJ2-1, with TRBD2 matching over 9 bases. This CDR3 comprises 18 residues. Per the germline V gene, CDR1 is SGDLS and CDR2 is YYNGEE. V was pared by 4 bases and J by 7 bases, with 18 bases of the junction left unmatched. The CDR3 loop is CASSSGHIGSGGSNEQFF. As DNA, the CDR3 is TGTGCCAGCAGCTCGGGGCATATAGGGAGCGGGGGGTCTAATGAGCAGTTCTTC.

The chain employs TRBV24-1 and TRBJ2-1; 10 bases agree with TRBD2. The CDR3 loop spans 17 amino acids. J gave up 3 bases and V 4 bases, and 8 bases lay outside the gene matches. Germline CDR1 reads KGHDR; CDR2 reads SFDVKD. CDR3 amino acids: CATSDPGSGRYYNEQFF. The CDR3 DNA reads as TGTGCCACCAGTGACCCCGGTAGCGGGAGGTACTACAATGAGCAGTTCTTC.

This sequence joins TRBV19 and TRBJ2-2, with D perhaps matching TRBD2 (6 bases). The ends were cut back, 5 bases at V and 5 bases at J, with 15 bases in the middle. From germline, CDR1 is LNHDA and CDR2 SQIVND (reference sequence). The CDR3 runs 15 residues. For the CDR3, the DNA is TGTGCCAGTAGTCTCGGGGGAACTAGAACCGGGGAGCTGTTTTTT. Its translation is CASSLGGTRTGELFF.

In its sample, this clone was seen a few times. The rearrangement uses TRBV2 and TRBJ1-6; no definite D call. The germline V gene has CDR1 SNHLY and CDR2 FYNNEI. V was cut by 6 bases and J by 7 bases, with 16 bases left in between. CDR3 length: 15 amino acids. The CDR3 reads CASRNSGVGNSPLHF. CDR3 bases: TGTGCCAGCAGAAACTCCGGGGTGGGGAATTCACCCCTCCACTTT.

V usage is TRBV5-1 and J usage is TRBJ2-5; 8 bases align to TRBD2. The length of the CDR3 is 15 residues. V shed 1 base and J 1 base; nucleotides not matched to a gene: 3. The germline V gene has CDR1 SGHRS and CDR2 YFSETQ. In DNA, the CDR3 is TGCGCCAGCAGCTTGCAGGGGACTAGCCAAGAGACCCAGTACTTC. It specifies CASSLQGTSQETQYF.

The chain is built from TRBV5-1 and TRBJ1-1, with D maybe TRBD1 (6 bases). CDR1 is SGHRS, CDR2 YFSETQ, per germline. The CDR3 loop spans 14 amino acids. Between the trimmed V and J ends, which lost 3 bases and 10 bases, there was a span of 19 bases. In DNA form, the CDR3 reads TGCGCCAGCAGCTCCACCGGGACAACTTTTCTAGCTTTCTTT. Protein product: CASSSTGTTFLAFF.

J is TRBJ2-7 and V is TRBV11-2; 9 bases map to TRBD1. The V and J ends lost 4 bases and 1 base, in that order; junction bases with no gene match: 5. Per the germline V gene, CDR1 is SGHAT and CDR2 is FQNNGV. The CDR3 totals 15 residues. CDR3 bases: TGTGCCAGCAGCTCCGGACAGGGGATTTCCTACGAGCAGTACGTC. Its protein product is CASSSGQGISYEQYV.

The rearrangement links TRBV29-1 to TRBJ1-2, with D possibly being TRBD1 (6 bases). Germline lookup yields CDR1 SQVTM and CDR2 ANQGSEA. V dropped 6 bases and J dropped 3 bases, with 23 bases sitting between them. The CDR3 is made up of 16 amino acids. CDR3 coding DNA: TGCAGCGTGTCAATGGGGGCCCGAAGTCCGGACTATGGCTACACCTTC. Its translation: CSVSMGARSPDYGYTF.

DNA for the CDR3: TGTGCCAGCAGCTTATTAGGCGCCGACCAGGTGCAGTTCTTC. Protein sequence: CASSLLGADQVQFF. V and J are TRBV7-9 and TRBJ2-1; no definite D call. The V gene's germline CDR1 is SEHNR and CDR2 FQNEAQ (reference sequence). Trimming took 2 bases from V and 12 from J, leaving 17 bases between them. This CDR3 is 14 amino acids long.

This chain joins TRBV5-6 and TRBJ2-1; TRBD1 agrees at 9 bases. V dropped 3 bases and J dropped 6; count of bases not matched to a gene: 13. The length of the CDR3 is 17 residues. CDR1 is SGHDT and CDR2 is YYEEEE in the germline V gene. The CDR3 is CASSSFDRDRVSNEQFF. Here the CDR3 DNA reads TGTGCCAGCAGCTCTTTCGACCGGGACAGGGTCTCCAATGAGCAGTTCTTC.

V and J are TRBV7-2 and TRBJ2-3; D is undetermined. V was pared by 6 bases and J by 2 bases, with 6 bases between. The length of the CDR3 is 12 residues. Germline values: CDR1 SGHTA, CDR2 FQGNSA. The CDR3 region has the DNA TGTGCCAGCAGTTATATCACAGATACGCAGTATTTT. Protein product: CASSYITDTQYF.

The chain is built from TRBV9 and TRBJ2-1; 12 positions match TRBD2. Trimming removed 0 bases from V and 5 bases from J; junction bases left unmatched: 0. Looked up from germline, CDR1 is SGDLS and CDR2 is YYNGEE. The CDR3 is 15 residues long. The CDR3 sequence is CASSVGTSGNNEQFF. The CDR3 DNA reads as TGTGCCAGCAGCGTAGGGACTAGCGGGAACAATGAGCAGTTCTTC.

The gene calls are TRBV11-2 and TRBJ2-2, with 10 bases matching TRBD2. The CDR3 runs 16 residues. The germline V gene has CDR1 SGHAT and CDR2 FQNNGV. With 3 bases clipped from V and 3 bases from J, the junction kept 4 bases outside the gene matches. CDR3 bases: TGTGCCAGCAGCTTCCTAGCGGGAGTTGACACCGGGGAGCTGTTTTTT. This codes for CASSFLAGVDTGELFF.